Below, one TCR beta chain is given with its context. TCRdb's copy holds only in-frame clones and misses some; the assay was immunoSEQ multiplex PCR. The sample yields about 140,000 clones, 70% to 90% seen once. This specimen comes from a study of control samples from healthy donors and cancer patients. The germline V gene has CDR1 SGHVS and CDR2 FQNEAQ. The CDR3 sequence is 18 residues long. Trimming removed 5 bases from V and 2 bases from J; junction bases left unmatched: 11. Sequenced material: blood. The TCR sequence derives from a woman aged 25 to 39 in good health. This chain joins TRBV7-8 and TRBJ2-3; 12 bases align to TRBD2. The CDR3, as DNA: TGTGCCAGCAGCCGGGGGCGGGCTAGCGGGAGGGCCACAGATACGCAGTATTTT. Translation gives CASSRGRASGRATDTQYF.